This TCR beta chain was recovered during a study of spatial heterogeneity in lung cancer. Notes on this clonotype: What it binds is not known. An end of the junction does not agree with germline; a read error may underlie this.

Stated time point: sample taken at primary tumor resection. The cohort: roughly 72 early-stage, untreated non-small cell lung cancer patients. In each case, whole RNA from tumor, nontumor lung or frozen PBMC was sequenced unsorted. Study-level findings and limits: Mutation tallies in tumors tracked expanded intratumoral alpha and beta TCR counts. Ubiquitous expanded TCR counts tracked ubiquitous nonsynonymous mutations, and regional counts tracked regional ones.

This CDR3 is built from 12 residues. Per germline, CDR1 SGHAT and CDR2 FQNNGV. Via MiXCR, TCRdb re-called the 5' RACE reads, giving one row per CDR3 protein. The sample has about 100,000 distinct CDR3 sequences; approximately 4% are singletons. The sequences come from lung tumor tissue, collected at surgery. The receptor was derived from a male donor with early-stage non-small cell lung cancer. The V and J genes are TRBV11-2 and TRBJ2-7; no clear D. In DNA form, the CDR3 reads TGTACCAGCAGCCCTGCTGGGTACGAGCAGTACTTC. It specifies CTSSPAGYEQYF.